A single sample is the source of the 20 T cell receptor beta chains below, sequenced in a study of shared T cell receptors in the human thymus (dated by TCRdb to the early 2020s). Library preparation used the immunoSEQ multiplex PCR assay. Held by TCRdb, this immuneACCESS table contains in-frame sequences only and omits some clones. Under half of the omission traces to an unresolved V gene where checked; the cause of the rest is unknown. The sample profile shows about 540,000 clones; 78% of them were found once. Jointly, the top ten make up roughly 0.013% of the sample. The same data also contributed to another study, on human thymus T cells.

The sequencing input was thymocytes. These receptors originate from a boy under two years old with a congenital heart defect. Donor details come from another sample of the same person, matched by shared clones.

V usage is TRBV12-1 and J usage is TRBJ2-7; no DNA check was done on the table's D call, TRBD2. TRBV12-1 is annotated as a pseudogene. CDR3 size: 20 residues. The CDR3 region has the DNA TGTGCCAGCGGATGGACTAGCGGGAGCGAAGGTTTTTGTACTGACTACGAGCAGTACTTC. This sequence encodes CASGWTSGSEGFCTDYEQYF.

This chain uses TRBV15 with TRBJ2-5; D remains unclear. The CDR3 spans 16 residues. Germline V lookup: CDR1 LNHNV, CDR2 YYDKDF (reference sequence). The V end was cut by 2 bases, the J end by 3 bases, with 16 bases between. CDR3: CATSRSLVKNEETQYF. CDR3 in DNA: TGTGCCACCAGCAGATCCCTAGTCAAGAACGAAGAGACCCAGTACTTC.

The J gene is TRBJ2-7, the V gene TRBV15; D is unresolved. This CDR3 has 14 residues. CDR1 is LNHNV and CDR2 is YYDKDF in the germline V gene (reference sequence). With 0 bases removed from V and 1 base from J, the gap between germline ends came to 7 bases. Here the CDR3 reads CATSRDVSSYEQYF. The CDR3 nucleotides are TGTGCCACCAGCAGAGATGTCAGTTCCTACGAGCAGTACTTC.

In nucleotides, the CDR3 is TGTGCCAGCAGTTTATCCGGACAGGGGAGGGAGACCCAGTACTTC. Translating it yields CASSLSGQGRETQYF. The chain combines TRBV28 with TRBJ2-5; 9 bases align to TRBD1. V gave up 1 base and J gave up 5 bases; unmatched junction bases: 5. Germline values: CDR1 MDHEN, CDR2 SYDVKM. This CDR3 spans 15 amino acids.

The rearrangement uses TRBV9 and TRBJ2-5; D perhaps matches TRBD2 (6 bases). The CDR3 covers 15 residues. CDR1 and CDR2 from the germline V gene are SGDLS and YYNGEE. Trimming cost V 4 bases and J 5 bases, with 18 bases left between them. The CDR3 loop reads CASSPLPQGRETQYF. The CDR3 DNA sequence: TGTGCCAGCAGCCCCCTCCCCCAAGGGAGGGAGACCCAGTACTTC.

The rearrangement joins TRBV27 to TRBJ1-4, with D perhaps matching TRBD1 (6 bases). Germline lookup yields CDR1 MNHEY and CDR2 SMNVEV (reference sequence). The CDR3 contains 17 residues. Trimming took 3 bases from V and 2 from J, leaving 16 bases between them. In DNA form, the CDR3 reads TGTGCCAGCAGTTTGATTGCGGGCAGGGGTACTAATGAAAAACTGTTTTTT. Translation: CASSLIAGRGTNEKLFF.

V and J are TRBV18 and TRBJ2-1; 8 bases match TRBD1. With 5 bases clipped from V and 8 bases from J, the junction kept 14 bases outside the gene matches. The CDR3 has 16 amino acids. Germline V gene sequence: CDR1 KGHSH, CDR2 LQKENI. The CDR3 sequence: CASSLRRDRPDDEQFF. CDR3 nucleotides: TGTGCCAGCTCATTACGCCGGGACAGGCCCGACGATGAGCAGTTCTTC. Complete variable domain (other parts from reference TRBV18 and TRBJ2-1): NAGVMQNPRHLVRRRGQEARLRCSPMKGHSHVYWYRQLPEEGLKFMVYLQKENIIDESGMPKERFSAEFPKEGPSILRIQQVVRGDSAAYFCASSLRRDRPDDEQFFGPGTRLTVL.

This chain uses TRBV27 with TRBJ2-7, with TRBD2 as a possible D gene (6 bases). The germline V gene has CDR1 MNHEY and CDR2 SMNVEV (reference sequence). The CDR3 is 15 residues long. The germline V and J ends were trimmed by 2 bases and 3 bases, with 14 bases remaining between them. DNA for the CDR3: TGTGCCAGCAGTTTAGTATACGGGAGTTACTACGAGCAGTACTTC. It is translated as CASSLVYGSYYEQYF.

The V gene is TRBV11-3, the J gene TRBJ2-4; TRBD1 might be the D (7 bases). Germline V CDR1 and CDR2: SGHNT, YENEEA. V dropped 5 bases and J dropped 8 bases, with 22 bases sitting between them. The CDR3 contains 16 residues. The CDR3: CASSPRTGYGGDIQYF. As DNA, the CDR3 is TGTGCCAGCAGCCCAAGGACAGGCTACGGGGGAGACATTCAGTACTTC.

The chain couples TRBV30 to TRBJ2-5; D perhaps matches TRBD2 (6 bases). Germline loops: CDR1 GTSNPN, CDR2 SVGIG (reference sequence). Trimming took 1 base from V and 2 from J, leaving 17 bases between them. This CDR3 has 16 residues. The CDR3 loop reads CAWSGPFPGLQETQYF. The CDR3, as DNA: TGTGCCTGGAGTGGCCCATTTCCGGGACTGCAAGAGACCCAGTACTTC.

This CDR3 is CASTTPGSGANVLTF. The DNA for the CDR3 is TGTGCCAGCACCACTCCTGGTTCTGGGGCCAACGTCCTGACTTTC. The chain links TRBV7-2 to TRBJ2-6; D not certain. Germline V gives CDR1 SGHTA, CDR2 FQGNSA. CDR3 length: 15 residues. Trimming removed 7 bases from V and 1 base from J, with 11 bases in between. Full variable domain (remainder filled in from reference TRBV7-2 and TRBJ2-6): GAGVSQSPSNKVTEKGKDVELRCDPISGHTALYWYRQSLGQGLEFLIYFQGNSAPDKSGLPSDRFSAERTGGSVSTLTIQRTQQEDSAVYLCASTTPGSGANVLTFGAGSRLTVL.

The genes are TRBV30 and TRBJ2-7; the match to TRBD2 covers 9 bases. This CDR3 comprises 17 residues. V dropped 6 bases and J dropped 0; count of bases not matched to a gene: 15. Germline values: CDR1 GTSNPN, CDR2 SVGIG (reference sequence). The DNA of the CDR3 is TGTGCCTGCCATCCTCCCGGGGCTAGCGGGACCTCCTACGAGCAGTACTTC. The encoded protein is CACHPPGASGTSYEQYF.

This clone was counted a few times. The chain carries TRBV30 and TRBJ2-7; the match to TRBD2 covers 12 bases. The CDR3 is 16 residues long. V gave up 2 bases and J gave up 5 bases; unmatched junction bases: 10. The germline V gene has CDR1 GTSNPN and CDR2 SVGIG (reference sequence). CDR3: CAWSYLTTSGSDEQYF. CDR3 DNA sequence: TGTGCCTGGAGTTATCTCACGACTAGCGGGAGCGACGAGCAGTACTTC.

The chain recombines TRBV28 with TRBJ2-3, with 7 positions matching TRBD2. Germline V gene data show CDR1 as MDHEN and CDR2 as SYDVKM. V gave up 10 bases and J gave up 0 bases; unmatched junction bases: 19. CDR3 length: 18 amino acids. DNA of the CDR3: TGTGCCACCGGACCGGGACTACGGCACCCAGCTAGCACAGATACGCAGTATTTT. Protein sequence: CATGPGLRHPASTDTQYF. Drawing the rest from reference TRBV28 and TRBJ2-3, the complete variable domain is DVKVTQSSRYLVKRTGEKVFLECVQDMDHENMFWYRQDPGLGLRLIYFSYDVKMKEKGDIPEGYSVSREKKERFSLILESASTNQTSMYLCATGPGLRHPASTDTQYFGPGTRLTVL.

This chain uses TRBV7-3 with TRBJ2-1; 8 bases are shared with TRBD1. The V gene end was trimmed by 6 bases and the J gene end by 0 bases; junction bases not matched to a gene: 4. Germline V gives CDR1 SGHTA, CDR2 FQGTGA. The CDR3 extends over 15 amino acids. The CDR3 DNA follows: TGTGCCAGCAGGTCGACAGGGGACTCCTACAATGAGCAGTTCTTC. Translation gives CASRSTGDSYNEQFF.

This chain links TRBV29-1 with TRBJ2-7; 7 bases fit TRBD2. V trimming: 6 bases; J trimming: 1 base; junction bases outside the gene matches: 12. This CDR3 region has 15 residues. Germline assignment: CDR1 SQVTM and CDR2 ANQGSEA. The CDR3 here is CSVASGTRGSYEQYF. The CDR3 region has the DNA TGCAGCGTGGCGAGCGGGACCCGAGGATCCTACGAGCAGTACTTC.

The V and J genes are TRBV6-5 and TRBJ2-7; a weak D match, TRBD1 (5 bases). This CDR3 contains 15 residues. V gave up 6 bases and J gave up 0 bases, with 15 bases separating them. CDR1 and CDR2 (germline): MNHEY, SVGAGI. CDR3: CASSPKGETSYEQYF. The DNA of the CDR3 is TGTGCCAGCAGCCCGAAAGGGGAAACCTCCTACGAGCAGTACTTC.

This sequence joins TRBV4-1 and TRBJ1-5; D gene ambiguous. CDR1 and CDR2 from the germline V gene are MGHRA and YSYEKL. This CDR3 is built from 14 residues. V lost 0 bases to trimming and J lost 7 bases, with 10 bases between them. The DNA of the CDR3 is TGCGCCAGCAGCCAAGATCATTTTTCCCAGCCCCAGCATTTT. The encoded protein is CASSQDHFSQPQHF.

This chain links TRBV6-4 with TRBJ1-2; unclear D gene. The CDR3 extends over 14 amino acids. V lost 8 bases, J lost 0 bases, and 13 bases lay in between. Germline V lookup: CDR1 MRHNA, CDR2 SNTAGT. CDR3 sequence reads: CASASRSTNYGYTF. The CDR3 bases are TGTGCCAGCGCCTCCCGGAGTACTAACTATGGCTACACCTTC.

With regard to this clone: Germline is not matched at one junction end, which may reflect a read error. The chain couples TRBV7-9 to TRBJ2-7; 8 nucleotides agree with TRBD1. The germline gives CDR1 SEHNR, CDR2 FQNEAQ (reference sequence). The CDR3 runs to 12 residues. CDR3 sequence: CASSVRVTGDHF. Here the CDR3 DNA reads TGTGCCAGCAGCGTCCGCGTGACAGGGGACCACTTC.